This TCR beta chain was sequenced for a study of chemoradiotherapy in HPV16-positive cancers. Turning to the study itself: Candidate HPV-specific T-cell clones and common TCR motifs came from functional assays in a couple of HPV16-positive patients.

Regarding this clone: Its antigen is not known.

Study observations and caveats: Functional assays defining HPV-specific T cells used only two HPV16-positive patients. Candidate HPV-specific clones and E7-related TCR motifs grew in tumor during treatment. Better recurrence-free survival went with HPV-responsive T-cell expansion in HPV16-positive patients.

This CDR3 comprises 15 residues. CDR1 SGHNT and CDR2 YENEEA come from the germline V gene. The V end lost 3 bases, the J end lost 5 bases, and 14 bases lay between the germline ends. The assay was immunoSEQ multiplex PCR, and TCRdb's table has in-frame clones only and misses some. The sample consists of roughly 3,300 clones, around 95% of them appearing once. This sample was gathered from a patient who underwent chemoradiotherapy. This clonotype was sampled from a human donor with HPV-associated anogenital cancer. The genes are TRBV11-3 and TRBJ2-1; tentatively, D is TRBD1 or TRBD2 (6 bases each). The CDR3 DNA reads TGTGCCAGCAGCTTTGGGGGGCGGTTGGACAATGAGCAGTTCTTC. This encodes CASSFGGRLDNEQFF.